There are a few counts of the clone carrying this T cell receptor (beta chain). Amplification targeted the TCR beta CDR3 regions, with RNA transcripts as the source material. HTBI primers were used in a first-round RT-PCR, which preceded a second-round multiplex PCR. TCRdb redid the calling of the multiplex PCR reads with MiXCR, one entry per CDR3 protein. The data contain over a million distinct CDR3 sequences, roughly 35% of them seen just once; the ten biggest clones take up 11%. The data are from a study of Graves' ophthalmopathy and Graves' hyperthyroidism. Study details: Stable hyperthyroidism referred to disease that showed no ophthalmopathy within 18 months of follow-up.

CDR1 and CDR2 from the germline V gene are SNHLY and FYNNEI. The CDR3 runs to 14 residues. Trimming shortened V by 4 bases and J by 7 bases, and 14 bases separated the two germline ends. Among the hyperthyroidism patients, all were newly diagnosed, aged 18 to 65, with under 2 months' duration. Exclusion criteria comprised other autoimmune diseases, uncontrolled infections, pregnancy or lactation in patients. The evidence that diagnosis relied on was clinical symptoms, serum thyroxine, TRAb, thyroid ultrasound and orbital computed tomography. Sequenced: peripheral blood or thyroid tissue (not recorded which). The chain combines TRBV2 with TRBJ1-5, with D hard to call. The sequence came from an adult man with Graves' hyperthyroidism. The CDR3 spells CASSGLLMQQPQHF. DNA for the CDR3: TGTGCCAGCAGTGGGCTGTTAATGCAACAGCCCCAGCATTTT.